This paragraph reports one T cell receptor beta chain. Its target is not known. Other DNA sequences from this sample encode an identical CDR3 as well. This entry belongs to a study of shared clonotypes between healthy human individuals. Background on the study: A couple of women and a few men aged 18 to 49 made up the donors.

Measured with immunoSEQ multiplex PCR; TCRdb has only the in-frame clones, and not every one. Found here are 2.3 million or so clones, 85% to 95% of them singletons; the top ten hold 0.3% to 0.4%. General study points: The study found roughly 5% of naive CD4 clonotypes shared across a handful of donors.

Sequences were obtained from naive CD4+ T cells from PBMCs. Subset given: CD45RA+ positively selected. The sequence derives from a man between 18 and 29 years old in good health. Some clones in this sample may be carry-over from other donors' samples.

The CDR3 region is CASSSRETQYF. DNA for the CDR3: TGCGCCAGCAGCAGTCGGGAGACCCAGTACTTC. The genes are TRBV5-1 and TRBJ2-5; D not certain. CDR1 and CDR2 from the germline V gene are SGHRS and YFSETQ. CDR3 length: 11 residues. Trimming stripped 4 bases from V and 5 bases from J, with 6 bases between.